The sequence of this T cell receptor beta chain was determined in a study of T cells after posttransplantation cyclophosphamide. Whole-study results and caveats: Later post-transplant blood repertoires were often dominated by donor CD8+ memory clones. TRB overlap between skin or GI tissue T cells and blood was limited.

The related graft donor's blood sample was taken on the day of bone marrow donation. Method: immunoSEQ multiplex PCR; TCRdb's copy keeps in-frame clones and lacks some. Of more than 1,000 clones in the sample, about 74% are singletons; the top ten hold about 12%. V was clipped by 2 bases and J by 5 bases, with 7 bases between them. The CDR3 spans 13 residues. From germline, CDR1 is SGHNT and CDR2 YYREEE (reference sequence). As to this clone: Its antigen is unidentified.

The sample taken for sequencing was memory CD8+ T cells sorted from blood. The J gene is TRBJ2-2, the V gene TRBV5-4; a possible D gene is TRBD2 (5 bases). This receptor was taken from a man in his forties or fifties in good health, CMV-negative, and a related stem cell transplant donor. The CDR3 DNA reads TGTGCCAGCAGCTTACTAGGGACCGGGGAGCTGTTTTTT. Its protein is CASSLLGTGELFF.